These 18 T cell receptor beta chains came from one sample sequenced in a study of patients and donors after allogeneic stem cell transplantation. MiXCR, applied by TCRdb to the RT-PCR reads, yields one record per CDR3 protein. The sample lists more than 850,000 distinct CDR3 sequences, roughly 18% seen once, with around 5.5% in the top ten. The sample comprised blood, either unsorted or a sorted T cell fraction (not recorded which). The receptors originated from a human donor who was either an allogeneic HSCT recipient or a stem cell or donor lymphocyte infusion donor (not recorded which). It is not recorded whose cells these are; they may come from a transplant donor.

At least ten counts were recorded for this clonotype. This sequence joins TRBV20-1 and TRBJ2-7; 7 bases line up with TRBD1. J lost 9 bases, V lost 2 bases, and 10 bases had no gene match. The length of the CDR3 is 13 residues. CDR1 and CDR2 from the germline V gene are DFQATT and SNEGSKA (reference sequence). Here the CDR3 DNA reads TGCAGTGCTAGAAGGGACAGCGTTGGCGTGCAGTACTTC. Its protein is CSARRDSVGVQYF.

V usage is TRBV4-1 and J usage is TRBJ2-7, with D unresolved. Trimming left V 0 bases short and J 6 bases short, with 12 bases between. This CDR3 is built from 14 residues. Germline assignment: CDR1 MGHRA and CDR2 YSYEKL. The CDR3 DNA is TGCGCCAGCAGCCAAGATTTGGGGTTACTCGAGCAGTACTTC. It translates to CASSQDLGLLEQYF.

There are a few counts of this clonotype. The chain recombines TRBV6-1 with TRBJ2-4; a possible D gene is TRBD1 (6 bases). Germline assignment: CDR1 MNHNS and CDR2 SASEGT. V shed 5 bases and J shed 4 bases, with 12 bases lying between them. There are 14 residues in the CDR3. The CDR3 protein is CASSSIDRKNIQYF. For the CDR3, the DNA is TGTGCCAGCAGTAGTATAGACAGGAAAAACATTCAGTACTTC.

The rearrangement uses TRBV7-3 and TRBJ2-3; no clear D gene. Germline V CDR1 and CDR2: SGHTA, FQGTGA. V lost 5 bases and J lost 5, with 14 bases in between. The CDR3 sequence is 14 residues long. The CDR3 here is CASSPAPVRDTQYF. As DNA, the CDR3 is TGTGCCAGCAGCCCCGCGCCCGTTCGAGATACGCAGTATTTT.

The CDR3: CASSPLGALEGGYTF. DNA of the CDR3: TGTGCCAGCAGCCCCTTGGGGGCCCTAGAGGGTGGCTACACCTTC. V is TRBV5-4 and J is TRBJ1-2; a weak D match, TRBD1 (6 bases). Germline V lookup: CDR1 SGHNT, CDR2 YYREEE (reference sequence). V was trimmed by 4 bases and J by 7 bases, leaving 20 bases between them. The CDR3 runs 15 residues.

The sample holds many counts of this clonotype. The V gene is TRBV12-3 or TRBV12-4, the J gene TRBJ1-5; 10 nucleotides line up with TRBD1. With 5 bases clipped from V and 7 bases from J, the junction kept 5 bases outside the gene matches. CDR3 size: 14 residues. DNA of the CDR3: TGTGCCAGCAGTCCGACAGGGGGCGGACAGCCCCAGCATTTT. Protein product: CASSPTGGGQPQHF.

The genes are TRBV13 and TRBJ1-6; no reliable D call. V lost 3 bases, J lost 10 bases, and 19 bases lay in between. CDR3 size: 16 residues. Germline CDR1 PRHDT, CDR2 FYEKMQ (reference sequence). CDR3 in DNA: TGTGCCAGCAGCTTTGCAGGTGGGAGGTCTGGATCACCCCTCCACTTT. It specifies CASSFAGGRSGSPLHF.

There are a few counts of this clonotype. The chain uses TRBV2 and TRBJ1-6, with no clear D. Between the trimmed V and J ends, which lost 3 bases and 1 base, there was a span of 7 bases. The CDR3 extends over 15 amino acids. The germline CDR1 and CDR2 sequences are SNHLY and FYNNEI. The CDR3: CASSDRTSYNSPLHF. In nucleotides, the CDR3 is TGTGCCAGCAGTGACAGGACTTCCTATAATTCACCCCTCCACTTT.

A few counts support this clonotype. The genes are TRBV5-1 and TRBJ2-7; D could derive from TRBD1 or TRBD2 (5 bases each). In germline, CDR1 is SGHRS, CDR2 YFSETQ. The V end was cut by 2 bases, the J end by 3 bases, with 9 bases between. CDR3 length: 13 residues. CDR3 amino acids: CASSFRDHYEQYF. As DNA, the CDR3 is TGCGCCAGCAGCTTCCGGGACCACTACGAGCAGTACTTC.

This clonotype was counted at least ten times. The CDR3 nucleotides read TGTGCCATCACCGCCGGACAGAAAAACACTGAAGCTTTCTTT. Translating it yields CAITAGQKNTEAFF. J is TRBJ1-1 and V is TRBV10-3, with D tentatively TRBD1 (6 bases). Trimming shortened V by 7 bases and J by 2 bases, and 14 bases separated the two germline ends. The CDR3 is made up of 14 amino acids. Per germline, CDR1 ENHRY and CDR2 SYGVKD.

This sequence joins TRBV4-3 and TRBJ2-1, with D possibly matching TRBD2 (6 bases). Germline CDR1 LGHNA, CDR2 YSLEER. The CDR3 runs to 13 residues. The germline V and J ends were trimmed by 5 bases and 9 bases, with 14 bases remaining between them. CDR3 loop: CASSRRGVAEQFF. The CDR3 coding sequence is TGCGCCAGCAGCAGGCGGGGTGTCGCTGAGCAGTTCTTC.

This chain joins TRBV6-5 and TRBJ2-1; TRBD2 matches at 7 bases. Germline loops: CDR1 MNHEY, CDR2 SVGAGI. Losses at the gene ends were 0 bases for V and 7 bases for J; bases not matched to a gene: 9. The CDR3 spans 16 residues. In nucleotides, the CDR3 is TGTGCCAGCAGTTACTCGGGCGGGAGCCCCGGGAATGAGCAGTTCTTC. This translates into CASSYSGGSPGNEQFF.

The chain links TRBV11-1 to TRBJ2-2; D remains ambiguous. This CDR3 comprises 13 residues. V was shortened by 7 bases and J by 9 bases, with 15 bases between the two germline ends. Looked up from germline, CDR1 is SGHAT and CDR2 is FQDESV (reference sequence). The CDR3 sequence: CASTPYPGRELFF. The CDR3 coding sequence is TGTGCCAGCACCCCATATCCGGGTCGGGAGCTGTTTTTT.

This chain connects TRBV11-2 to TRBJ2-7, with D possibly TRBD1 on 5 matching bases. V shed 5 bases and J shed 2 bases, with 22 bases lying between them. Per the germline V gene, CDR1 is SGHAT and CDR2 is FQNNGV. This CDR3 is 17 amino acids long. The CDR3 DNA is TGTGCCAGCAGCCCCCTCCTGGGAACAGGAAATACCTACGAGCAGTACTTC. This encodes CASSPLLGTGNTYEQYF.

V gene TRBV2 combines with J gene TRBJ2-1; D may correspond to TRBD1 or TRBD2 (6 bases each). CDR1 is SNHLY and CDR2 is FYNNEI in the germline V gene. The CDR3 length is 15 residues. For the CDR3, the DNA is TGTGTCACAGGGTACGGGGGCATCTCCTACAATGAGCAGTTCTTC. As protein: CVTGYGGISYNEQFF.

The chain joins TRBV5-6 to TRBJ2-1, with D perhaps being TRBD1 or TRBD2 (6 bases each). The CDR3 has 16 residues. The germline V gene has CDR1 SGHDT and CDR2 YYEEEE. V was pared by 2 bases and J by 0 bases, with 12 bases between. CDR3: CASSFRGAHSYNEQFF. As DNA, the CDR3 is TGTGCCAGCAGCTTTAGGGGGGCCCACTCCTACAATGAGCAGTTCTTC. Full variable domain (outside the CDR3, taken from reference TRBV5-6 and TRBJ2-1): DAGVTQSPTHLIKTRGQQVTLRCSPKSGHDTVSWYQQALGQGPQFIFQYYEEEERQRGNFPDRFSGHQFPNYSSELNVNALLLGDSALYLCASSFRGAHSYNEQFFGPGTRLTVL.

This clonotype was counted a few times. The chain links TRBV4-2 to TRBJ2-1; TRBD2 matches at 13 bases. Losses at the gene ends were 4 bases for V and 8 bases for J; bases not matched to a gene: 8. The CDR3 is made up of 16 amino acids. CDR1 is LGHNA and CDR2 is YNFKEQ in the germline V gene. The CDR3 loop is CASSRTSGRPVDEQFF. CDR3 nucleotides: TGTGCCAGCAGCCGGACTAGCGGGAGACCGGTGGATGAGCAGTTCTTC.

There are a few counts of this clonotype. As DNA, the CDR3 is TGTGCCAGCACAAGGACAGGGATGAACACTGAAGCTTTCTTT. Protein sequence: CASTRTGMNTEAFF. The genes are TRBV2 and TRBJ1-1; TRBD1 matches at 8 bases. The CDR3 spans 14 residues. Germline CDR1 SNHLY, CDR2 FYNNEI. V gave up 7 bases and J gave up 0 bases; unmatched junction bases: 4.